This is a list of T cell receptor beta chains from one sample in a study of beta chain features in type 1 diabetes. Generated by immunoSEQ multiplex PCR, the TCRdb table keeps only in-frame clones and is missing some. The repertoire holds just under 150,000 clones, with about an eighth as singletons. The material sequenced was central memory CD4+ T cells from blood. The receptors here all came from a man aged 18 to 35 with type 1 diabetes. Each CDR3 is given with its conserved first and last residue. A D gene is named only where the DNA matches it firmly. Clone size is stated in some rows and not others, as once, few, many or a class when expanded.

J | size | D | V | CDR3 | DNA
TRBJ1-5 | NA | NA | TRBV18 | CASSSWTDQPQHF | TGTGCCAGCTCTTCCTGGACAGATCAGCCCCAGCATTTT
TRBJ1-2 | NA | NA | TRBV7-2 | CASSLVSGPSHYTF | TGTGCCAGCAGCTTAGTTTCCGGACCATCTCACTACACCTTC
TRBJ1-2 | NA | TRBD1 | TRBV7-9 | CASSSPTGGNYGYTF | TGTGCCAGCAGCTCACCCACAGGGGGTAACTATGGCTACACCTTC
TRBJ1-1 | NA | NA | TRBV19 | CASSIGLPTEAFF | TGTGCCAGTAGTATTGGACTGCCGACTGAAGCTTTCTTT
TRBJ1-4 | NA | NA | TRBV5-4 | CASSSGTSATNEKLFF | TGTGCCAGCAGCAGTGGCACGTCAGCAACTAATGAAAAACTGTTTTTT
TRBJ1-2 | few | TRBD1 | TRBV14 | CASSLTDRVGGYTF | TGTGCCAGCAGCCTAACCGACAGGGTGGGCGGCTACACCTTC
TRBJ2-7 | NA | TRBD1 | TRBV6-5 | CASSYNKDRGTYEQYF | TGTGCCAGCAGTTACAATAAGGACAGGGGGACCTACGAGCAGTACTTC
TRBJ1-3 | few | NA | TRBV4-1 | CASSQERAGGSGNTIYF | TGCGCCAGCAGCCAAGAGAGGGCCGGGGGCTCTGGAAACACCATATATTTT
TRBJ2-1 | NA | TRBD2 | TRBV5-1 | CASSLEWTSGSDEQFF | TGCGCCAGCAGCCTGGAGTGGACTAGCGGGAGCGATGAGCAGTTCTTC
TRBJ2-2 | NA | TRBD1 | TRBV30 | CAWSASGTVPGELFF | TGTGCCTGGAGTGCCTCCGGGACAGTTCCCGGGGAGCTGTTTTTT
TRBJ2-5 | NA | TRBD2 | TRBV11-3 | CASSLIRTSGEGETQYF | TGTGCCAGCAGCTTAATCCGGACTAGCGGGGAGGGAGAGACCCAGTACTTC
TRBJ1-2 | NA | NA | TRBV30 | CAWSVHGDGGYTF | TGTGCCTGGAGTGTACATGGTGACGGGGGCTACACCTTC
TRBJ2-1 | NA | NA | TRBV20-1 | CSELFGNEQFF | TGCAGCGAACTGTTCGGCAATGAGCAGTTCTTC
TRBJ2-2 | many | TRBD1 | TRBV30 | CAWSGIEQGRLFF | TGTGCCTGGAGTGGGATCGAACAGGGGAGGCTGTTTTTT
TRBJ1-2 | few | NA | TRBV5-5 | CASSSNGRPVSYTF | TGTGCCAGCAGCTCGAATGGGCGCCCAGTGAGCTACACCTTC
TRBJ1-6 | NA | TRBD1 | TRBV28 | CASSPRDRDNSPLHF | TGTGCCAGCAGTCCTCGGGACAGGGACAACTCACCCCTCCACTTT
TRBJ2-2 | NA | NA | TRBV27 | CASSFNTGELFF | TGTGCCAGCAGTTTTAACACCGGGGAGCTGTTTTTT
TRBJ2-3 | few | TRBD2 | TRBV5-1 | CASSLFLMSGAYTDTQYF | TGCGCCAGCAGCTTGTTTCTGATGAGCGGGGCCTACACAGATACGCAGTATTTT
TRBJ2-3 | NA | TRBD2 | TRBV28 | CASSLLAGGGDTQYF | TGTGCCAGCAGTCTCTTAGCGGGGGGAGGAGATACGCAGTATTTT
TRBJ2-3 | NA | NA | TRBV28 | CASSRQVADTQYF | TGTGCCAGCAGCCGACAGGTGGCAGATACGCAGTATTTT
TRBJ1-1 | few | NA | TRBV7-2 | CASSSGSINTEAFF | TGTGCCAGCAGTTCCGGTTCTATAAACACTGAAGCTTTCTTT
TRBJ2-1 | NA | TRBD2 | TRBV10-2 | CASSELADSYNEQFF | TGCGCCAGCAGTGAACTAGCGGATTCCTACAATGAGCAGTTCTTC
TRBJ2-7 | NA | TRBD2 | TRBV6-5 | CASSYSLAGTYEQYF | TGTGCCAGCAGTTACTCACTAGCGGGGACCTACGAGCAGTACTTC
TRBJ2-7 | many | NA | TRBV4-1 | CASSQGRGGRDSYEQYF | TGCGCCAGCAGCCAGGGCCGGGGAGGAAGGGACTCCTACGAGCAGTACTTC
TRBJ1-1 | NA | NA | TRBV6-5 | CASSYSTRMAEAFF | TGTGCCAGCAGTTACTCAACCAGGATGGCTGAAGCTTTCTTT
TRBJ2-5 | few | NA | TRBV10-3 | CATEGVGAQPRTQYF | TGTGCCACCGAGGGGGTCGGAGCCCAGCCCAGAACCCAGTACTTC
TRBJ1-2 | NA | TRBD1 | TRBV4-2 | CASSQGTRGDGYTF | TGTGCCAGCAGCCAAGGAACCAGGGGGGATGGCTACACCTTC
TRBJ2-3 | NA | TRBD2 | TRBV7-9 | CASSRPGGVADTQYF | TGTGCCAGCAGCCGCCCGGGGGGGGTCGCAGATACGCAGTATTTT
TRBJ2-7 | NA | NA | TRBV18 | CASSPLLRTEQYF | TGTGCCAGCTCACCACTCCTTCGTACCGAGCAGTACTTC
TRBJ2-5 | NA | TRBD1 | TRBV10-2 | CASSDPQGARETQYF | TGCGCCAGCAGTGACCCACAGGGGGCGAGGGAGACCCAGTACTTC
TRBJ2-3 | NA | NA | TRBV7-9 | CASSLAGSTDTQYF | TGTGCCAGCAGCTTAGCGGGCAGCACAGATACGCAGTATTTT
TRBJ2-3 | NA | TRBD2 | TRBV10-3 | CAISESGLAGGDTQYF | TGTGCCATCAGTGAGTCAGGACTAGCGGGGGGAGATACGCAGTATTTT
TRBJ2-3 | NA | NA | TRBV7-2 | CASTQRRTDTQYF | TGTGCCAGCACCCAGCGGCGCACAGATACGCAGTATTTT
TRBJ2-3 | NA | TRBD2 | TRBV2 | CASSEFSSGGKADF | TGTGCCAGCAGTGAATTCAGTAGCGGGGGTAAGGCGGATTTT
TRBJ1-1 | few | TRBD1 | TRBV4-1 | CASSQRRSGGTEAFF | TGCGCCAGCAGCCAGCGACGTTCAGGGGGCACTGAAGCTTTCTTT
TRBJ2-7 | few | TRBD1 | TRBV2 | CASSEGDRGLYEQYF | TGTGCCAGCAGTGAGGGGGACAGGGGCCTTTACGAGCAGTACTTC
TRBJ2-4 | many | NA | TRBV19 | CASSIHRGAENIQYF | TGTGCCAGTAGTATACATCGGGGGGCGGAAAACATTCAGTACTTC
TRBJ2-3 | few | NA | TRBV2 | CASSTRSGGTDTQYF | TGTGCCAGCAGTACCAGGTCGGGTGGCACAGATACGCAGTATTTT
TRBJ2-5 | few | NA | TRBV5-1 | CASSLALLPGETQYF | TGCGCCAGCAGCTTGGCGCTCCTCCCGGGGGAGACCCAGTACTTC
TRBJ1-2 | few | NA | TRBV30 | CAWGRRRGGYGYTF | TGTGCCTGGGGCAGGAGAAGGGGGGGCTATGGCTACACCTTC
TRBJ2-3 | few | TRBD2 | TRBV18 | CASSPAGGTDTQYF | TGTGCCAGCTCACCTGCGGGGGGTACAGATACGCAGTATTTT
TRBJ2-2 | NA | TRBD2 | TRBV4-1 | CASSQGRGGTGELFF | TGCGCCAGCAGCCAGGGACGGGGGGGAACCGGGGAGCTGTTTTTT
TRBJ1-1 | NA | TRBD1 | TRBV4-1 | CASTPGQGYTEAFF | TGCGCCAGCACCCCGGGACAGGGATACACTGAAGCTTTCTTT
TRBJ2-7 | few | NA | TRBV7-9 | CASSLYQVGDYEQYF | TGTGCCAGCAGCTTGTACCAGGTTGGAGACTACGAGCAGTACTTC
TRBJ1-1 | few | NA | TRBV30 | CAWRGVGMNTEAFF | TGTGCCTGGAGGGGGGTTGGAATGAACACTGAAGCTTTCTTT
TRBJ1-1 | NA | NA | TRBV5-1 | CASSVEGNTEAFF | TGCGCCAGCAGCGTGGAAGGGAACACTGAAGCTTTCTTT